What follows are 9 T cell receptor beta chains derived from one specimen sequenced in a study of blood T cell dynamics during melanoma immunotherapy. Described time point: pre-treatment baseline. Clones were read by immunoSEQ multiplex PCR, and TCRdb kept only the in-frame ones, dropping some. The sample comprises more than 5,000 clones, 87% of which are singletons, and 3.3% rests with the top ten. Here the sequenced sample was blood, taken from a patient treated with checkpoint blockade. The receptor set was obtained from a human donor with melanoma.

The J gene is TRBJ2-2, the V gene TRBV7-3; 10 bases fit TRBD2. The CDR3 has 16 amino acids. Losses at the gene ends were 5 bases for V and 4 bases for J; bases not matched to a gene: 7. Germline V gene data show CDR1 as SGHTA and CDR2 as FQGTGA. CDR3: CASSPPSGSATGELFF. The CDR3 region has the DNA TGTGCCAGCAGCCCGCCTAGCGGGAGTGCCACCGGGGAGCTGTTTTTT.

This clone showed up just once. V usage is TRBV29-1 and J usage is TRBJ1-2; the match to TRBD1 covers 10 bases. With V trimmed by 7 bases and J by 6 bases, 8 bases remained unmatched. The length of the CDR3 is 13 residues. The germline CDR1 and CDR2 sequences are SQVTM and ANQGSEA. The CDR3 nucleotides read TGCAGCGGGCTTGGGACAGGGGTCCATGGCTACACCTTC. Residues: CSGLGTGVHGYTF.

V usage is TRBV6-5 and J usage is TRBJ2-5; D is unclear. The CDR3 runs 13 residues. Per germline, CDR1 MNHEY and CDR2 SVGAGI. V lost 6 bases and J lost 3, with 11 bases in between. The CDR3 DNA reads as TGTGCCAGCAGCCCCGGATGGAAAGAGACCCAGTACTTC. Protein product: CASSPGWKETQYF.

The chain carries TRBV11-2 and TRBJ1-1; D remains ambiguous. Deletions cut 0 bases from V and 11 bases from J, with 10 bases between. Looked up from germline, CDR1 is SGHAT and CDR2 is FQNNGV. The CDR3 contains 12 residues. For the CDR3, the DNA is TGTGCCAGCAGCTTAGATTGGGCGGTCGCTTTCTTT. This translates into CASSLDWAVAFF.

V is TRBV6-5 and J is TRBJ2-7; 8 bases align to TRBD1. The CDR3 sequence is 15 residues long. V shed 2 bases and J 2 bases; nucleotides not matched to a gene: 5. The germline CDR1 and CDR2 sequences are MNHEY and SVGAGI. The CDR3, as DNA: TGTGCCAGCAGTTACCGGCAGGGGGCTGCCTACGAGCAGTACTTC. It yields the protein CASSYRQGAAYEQYF.

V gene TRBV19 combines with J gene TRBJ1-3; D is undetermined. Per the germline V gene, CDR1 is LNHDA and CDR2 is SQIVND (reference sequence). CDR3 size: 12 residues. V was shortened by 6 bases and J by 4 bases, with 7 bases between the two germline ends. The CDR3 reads CASRKTGNTIYF. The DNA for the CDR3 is TGTGCCAGTAGAAAGACGGGAAACACCATATATTTT.

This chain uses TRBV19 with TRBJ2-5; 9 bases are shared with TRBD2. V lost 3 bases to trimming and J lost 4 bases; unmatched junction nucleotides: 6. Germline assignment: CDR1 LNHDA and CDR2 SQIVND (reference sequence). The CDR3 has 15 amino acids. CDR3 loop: CASSIQASGVETQYF. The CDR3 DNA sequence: TGTGCCAGTAGTATTCAGGCTAGCGGGGTAGAGACCCAGTACTTC.

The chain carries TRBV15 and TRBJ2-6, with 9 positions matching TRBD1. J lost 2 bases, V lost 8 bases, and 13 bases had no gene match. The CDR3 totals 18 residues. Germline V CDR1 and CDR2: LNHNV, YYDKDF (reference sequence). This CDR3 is CATRSPPGQGPGANVLTF. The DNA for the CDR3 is TGTGCCACCCGCTCCCCCCCGGGACAGGGTCCTGGGGCCAACGTCCTGACTTTC.

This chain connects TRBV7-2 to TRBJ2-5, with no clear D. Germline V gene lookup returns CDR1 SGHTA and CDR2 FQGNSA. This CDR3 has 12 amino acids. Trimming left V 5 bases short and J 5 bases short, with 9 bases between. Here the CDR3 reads CASSPVGETQYF. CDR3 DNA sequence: TGTGCCAGCAGCCCAGTGGGGGAGACCCAGTACTTC.